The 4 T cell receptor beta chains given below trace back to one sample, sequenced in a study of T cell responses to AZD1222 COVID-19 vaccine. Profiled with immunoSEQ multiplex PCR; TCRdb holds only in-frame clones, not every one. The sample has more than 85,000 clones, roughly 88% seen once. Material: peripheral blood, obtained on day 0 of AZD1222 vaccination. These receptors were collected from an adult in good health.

CDR3 residues: CASSFGVGNTIYF. The CDR3 coding sequence is TGTGCCAGCAGTTTTGGGGTAGGAAACACCATATATTTT. The chain links TRBV28 to TRBJ1-3; D is ambiguous. The germline V and J ends were trimmed by 3 bases and 4 bases, with 7 bases remaining between them. The germline V gene encodes CDR1 MDHEN and CDR2 SYDVKM. The CDR3 loop spans 13 amino acids.

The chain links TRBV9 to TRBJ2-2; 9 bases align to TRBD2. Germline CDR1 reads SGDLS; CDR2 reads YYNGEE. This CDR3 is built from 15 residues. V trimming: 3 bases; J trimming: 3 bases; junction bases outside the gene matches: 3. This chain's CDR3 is CASSASSGDTGELFF. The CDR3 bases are TGTGCCAGCAGCGCCTCTAGCGGGGACACCGGGGAGCTGTTTTTT.

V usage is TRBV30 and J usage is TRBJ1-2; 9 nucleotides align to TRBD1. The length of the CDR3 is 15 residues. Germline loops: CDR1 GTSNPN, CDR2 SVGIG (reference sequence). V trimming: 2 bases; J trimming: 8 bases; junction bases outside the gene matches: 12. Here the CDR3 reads CAWSHRGQGLKGYTF. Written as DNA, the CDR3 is TGTGCCTGGAGTCATCGCGGACAGGGGCTGAAGGGCTACACCTTC.

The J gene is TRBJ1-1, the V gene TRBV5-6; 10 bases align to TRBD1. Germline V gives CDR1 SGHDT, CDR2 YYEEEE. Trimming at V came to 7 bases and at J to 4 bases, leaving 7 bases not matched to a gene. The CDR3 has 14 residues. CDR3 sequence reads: CASLTGGLGTEAFF. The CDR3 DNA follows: TGTGCCAGCCTGACAGGGGGCCTGGGCACTGAAGCTTTCTTT.